This TCR beta chain was obtained from a study of blood T cell repertoires in COVID-19. Here immunoSEQ multiplex PCR was the method, and the copy in TCRdb shows in-frame clones only, minus some. The sample includes some 90,000 clones, over 75% of them seen just once. The receptor comes from a man between 60 and 70 years old with acute or convalescent COVID-19. Sample: peripheral blood.

CDR3 loop: CAIRGGMEGYTF. CDR3 coding DNA: TGTGCCATTAGAGGGGGAATGGAGGGCTACACCTTC. The chain has TRBV6-6 and TRBJ1-2; weak D call: TRBD1 (6 bases). CDR1 and CDR2 from the germline V gene are MNHNY and SVGAGI (reference sequence). V dropped 10 bases and J dropped 8 bases, with 17 bases sitting between them. CDR3 length: 12 residues.